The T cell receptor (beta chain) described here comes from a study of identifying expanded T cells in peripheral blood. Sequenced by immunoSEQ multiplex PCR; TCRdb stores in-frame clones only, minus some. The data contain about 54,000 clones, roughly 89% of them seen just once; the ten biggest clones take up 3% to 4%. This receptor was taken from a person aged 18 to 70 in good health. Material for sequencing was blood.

The CDR3 loop reads CSVEDRNPYGYTF. In nucleotides, the CDR3 is TGCAGCGTTGAGGACAGGAATCCGTATGGCTACACCTTC. The rearrangement uses TRBV29-1 and TRBJ1-2, with 7 positions matching TRBD1. Germline V gene sequence: CDR1 SQVTM, CDR2 ANQGSEA. V shed 3 bases and J 5 bases; nucleotides not matched to a gene: 6. This CDR3 is 13 amino acids long.